The clone carrying this T cell receptor beta chain was observed a handful of times. Antigen: not known. The record originates from a study of T cells after yellow fever vaccination. Germline lookup yields CDR1 KGHSH and CDR2 LQKENI. Deletions cut 3 bases from V and 2 bases from J, with 12 bases between. The CDR3 contains 15 residues. Each CDR3 protein is one row after TCRdb ran MiXCR on the 5' RACE reads. The repertoire holds about 400,000 distinct CDR3 sequences, 6.2% seen once, with approximately 15% in the top ten. The study, taken as a whole, reports: Relatively few clonotypes were ones that appeared in both CD4 and CD8 compartments. A weaker secondary response peaked on day 5, the primary on day 15.

The source of this sequence is a man younger than 45 who received the YFV17D yellow fever vaccine. This specimen was PBMCs, taken 5 days after the yellow fever booster vaccination. This chain uses TRBV18 with TRBJ2-3; D remains ambiguous. The chain's CDR3 is CASSPVLGNTDTQYF. The CDR3 region has the DNA TGTGCCAGCTCACCGGTCCTGGGGAACACAGATACGCAGTATTTT.